This T cell receptor beta chain came from a study of shared clonotypes between healthy human individuals. Across the whole study: Each donor's CD8 memory used one plate, CD8 naive two, each CD4 subset three. Overall study results and limits: Incomplete sequencing of sorted subsets was indicated by rarefaction despite large depth. In contrast to clonotypes shared by all four donors, non-shared clonotypes had lower generation probabilities.

As concerns this clone: What it recognizes is unknown. A read error may produce the germline difference seen at one junction end.

Germline assignment: CDR1 SSHAT and CDR2 FNYEAQ (reference sequence). The CDR3 covers 15 residues. Naive-designated CD8 cells lacked CD45RO, were positively enriched for CCR7, and omitted terminally differentiated effector memory CD45RA+ cells. Sequencing was at deep level. Clones were read by immunoSEQ multiplex PCR, and TCRdb kept only the in-frame ones, dropping some. The data show about 2 million clones, less than 95% seen once. The TCR originated in a man aged 18 to 30 in good health. This chain links TRBV7-7 with TRBJ2-3; D perhaps matches TRBD2 (6 bases). The material sequenced was naive CD8+ T cells sorted from blood. CDR3 DNA: TGTGCTAGCAGCTTAGGTAGCGGACTTACAGATACGCAGTATTTT. This encodes CASSLGSGLTDTQYF.